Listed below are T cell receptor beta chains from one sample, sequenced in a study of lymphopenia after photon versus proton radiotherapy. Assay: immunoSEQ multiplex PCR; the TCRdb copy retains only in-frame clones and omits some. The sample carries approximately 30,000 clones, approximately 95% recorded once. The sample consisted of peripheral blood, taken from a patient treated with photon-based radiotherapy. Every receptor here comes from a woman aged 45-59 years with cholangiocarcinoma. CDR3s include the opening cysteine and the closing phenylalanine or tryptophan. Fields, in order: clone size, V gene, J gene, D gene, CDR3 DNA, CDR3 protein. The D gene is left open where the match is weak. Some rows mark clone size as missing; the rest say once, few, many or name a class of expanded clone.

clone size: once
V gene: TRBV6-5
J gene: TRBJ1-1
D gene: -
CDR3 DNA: TGTGCCAGCAGTTACTCGAGTATAGGTGGGGTGGAAACTTTCTTT
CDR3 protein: CASSYSSIGGVETFF

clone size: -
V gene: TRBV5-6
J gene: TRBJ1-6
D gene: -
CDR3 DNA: TGTGCCAGCAGGGCTTGGGGGGACGGCCACGAGTCGCCCCTCCACTTT
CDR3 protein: CASRAWGDGHESPLHF

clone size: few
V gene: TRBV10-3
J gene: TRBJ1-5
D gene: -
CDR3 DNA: TGTGCCATCAGTGGGGGGGCCGGGCCTCAGCCCCAGCATTTT
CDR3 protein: CAISGGAGPQPQHF

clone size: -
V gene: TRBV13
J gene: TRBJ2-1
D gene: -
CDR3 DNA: TGTGCCAGCTTGGAGACAGGGAGGTCCAATGAGCAGTTCTTC
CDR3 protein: CASLETGRSNEQFF

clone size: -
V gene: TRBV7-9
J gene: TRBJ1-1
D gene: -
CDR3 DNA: TGTGCCAGCAGCTTAAAATTCGCCGGTAAAGCTTTCTTT
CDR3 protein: CASSLKFAGKAFF

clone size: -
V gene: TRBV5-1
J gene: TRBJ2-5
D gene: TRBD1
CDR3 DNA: TGCGCCAGCAGCATACAGGGGGCGCGGGAGACCCAGTACTTC
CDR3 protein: CASSIQGARETQYF

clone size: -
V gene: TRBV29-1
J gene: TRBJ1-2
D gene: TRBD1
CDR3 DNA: TGCAGCGTTGAAAGTGGCAGGGGGTCGAACTATGGCTACACCTTC
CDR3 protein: CSVESGRGSNYGYTF

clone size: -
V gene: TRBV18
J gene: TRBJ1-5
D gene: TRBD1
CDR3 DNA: TGTGCCAGCTCATCAACCGTGGACAGGGGCGGGGGTCAGCCCCAGCATTTT
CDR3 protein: CASSSTVDRGGGQPQHF

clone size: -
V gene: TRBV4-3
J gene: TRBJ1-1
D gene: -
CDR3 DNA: TGCGCCAGCAGCCTGGGCAGGGTGGGCGAAGCTTTCTTT
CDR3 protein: CASSLGRVGEAFF

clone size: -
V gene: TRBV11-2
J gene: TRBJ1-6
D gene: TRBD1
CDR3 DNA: TGTGCCAGCAGCGACGGGACAGTAAATTCACCCCTCCACTTT
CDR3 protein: CASSDGTVNSPLHF

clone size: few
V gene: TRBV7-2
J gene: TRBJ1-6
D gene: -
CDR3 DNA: TGTGCCAGCAGCTTAGCGTGGACACCCCTCCACTTT
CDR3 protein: CASSLAWTPLHF

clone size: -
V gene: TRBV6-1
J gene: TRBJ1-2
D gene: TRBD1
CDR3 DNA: TGTGCCAGCAGTGAAAGACCGGGACAGGGCTATGGCTACACCTTC
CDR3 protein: CASSERPGQGYGYTF

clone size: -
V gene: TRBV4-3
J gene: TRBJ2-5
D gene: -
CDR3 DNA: TGCGCCAGCAGCCAAGGTCAAGAGACCCAGTACTTC
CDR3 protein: CASSQGQETQYF

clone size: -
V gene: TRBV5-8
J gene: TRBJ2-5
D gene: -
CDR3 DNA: TGTGCCAGCAGCTTGCAAGAGACCCAGTACTTC
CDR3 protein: CASSLQETQYF

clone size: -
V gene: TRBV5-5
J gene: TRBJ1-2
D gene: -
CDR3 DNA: TGTGCCAGCAGCTTGGAGGGTAACTATGGCTACACCTTC
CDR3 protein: CASSLEGNYGYTF

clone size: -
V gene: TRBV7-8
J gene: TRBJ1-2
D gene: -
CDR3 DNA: TGTGCCAGCAGCCGAGGACCCTCGGGGAGCTATGGCTACACCTTC
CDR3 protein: CASSRGPSGSYGYTF

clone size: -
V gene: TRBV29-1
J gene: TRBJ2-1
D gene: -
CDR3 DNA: TGCAGCGTTGAATTGGGGCAGGGAGGCGATGAGCAGTTCTTC
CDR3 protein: CSVELGQGGDEQFF

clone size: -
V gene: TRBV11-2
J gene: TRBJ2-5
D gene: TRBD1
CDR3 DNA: TGTGCCAGCAGCTTAGGTACAGGGGGCGTAGAGACCCAGTACTTC
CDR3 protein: CASSLGTGGVETQYF

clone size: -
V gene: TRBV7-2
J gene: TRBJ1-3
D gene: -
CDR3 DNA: TGTGCCAGCAGCGGAGGGATATCGGGAAACACCATATATTTT
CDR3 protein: CASSGGISGNTIYF

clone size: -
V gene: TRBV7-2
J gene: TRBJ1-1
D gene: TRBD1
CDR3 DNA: TGTGCCAGCAGCTTGGGGACAGGGCGCGCTTTCTTT
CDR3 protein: CASSLGTGRAFF

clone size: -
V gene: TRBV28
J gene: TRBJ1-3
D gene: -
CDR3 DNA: TGTGCCAGCAGTTTAGTGGGGGACTCTGGAAACACCATATATTTT
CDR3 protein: CASSLVGDSGNTIYF

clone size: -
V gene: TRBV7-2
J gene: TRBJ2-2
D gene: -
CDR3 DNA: TGTGCCAGCAGCGCAGCTTACACCGGGGAGCTGTTTTTT
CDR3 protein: CASSAAYTGELFF

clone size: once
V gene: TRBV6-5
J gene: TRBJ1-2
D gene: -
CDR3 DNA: TGTGCCAGCAGTTACTCATTAGTCTATGGCTACACCTTC
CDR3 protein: CASSYSLVYGYTF

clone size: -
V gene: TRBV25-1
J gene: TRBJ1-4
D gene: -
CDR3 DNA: TGTGCCAGCAGTGAATGGCCTGGGGGAGAAAAACTGTTTTTT
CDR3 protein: CASSEWPGGEKLFF

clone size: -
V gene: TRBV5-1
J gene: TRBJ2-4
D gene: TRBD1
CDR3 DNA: TGCGCCAGCAGCTTGGCCCCAGGACAGGGGGGCAAAAACATTCAGTACTTC
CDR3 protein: CASSLAPGQGGKNIQYF

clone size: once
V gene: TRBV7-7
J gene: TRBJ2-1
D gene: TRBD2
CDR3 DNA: TGTGCTAGCCCCCGGGAGGGGGAGCAGTTCTTC
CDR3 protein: CASPREGEQFF

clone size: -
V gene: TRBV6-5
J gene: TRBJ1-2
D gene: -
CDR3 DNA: TGTGCCAGCAGACTTAAAGACAGGTCGACCTATGGCTACACCTTC
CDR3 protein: CASRLKDRSTYGYTF

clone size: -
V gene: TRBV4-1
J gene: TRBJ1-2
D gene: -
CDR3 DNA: TGCGCCAGCAGCCAAGGAACAGTACTTACCTATGGCTACACCTTC
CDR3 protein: CASSQGTVLTYGYTF

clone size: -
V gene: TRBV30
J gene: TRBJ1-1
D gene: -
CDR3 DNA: TGTGCCTGGGCCCAGGGGTCTCACGCTTTCTTT
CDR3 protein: CAWAQGSHAFF

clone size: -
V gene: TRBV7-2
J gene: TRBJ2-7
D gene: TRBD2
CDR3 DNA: TGTGCCAGCAGCTCGGGACTAGCGGATGATTACGAGCAGTACTTC
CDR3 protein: CASSSGLADDYEQYF

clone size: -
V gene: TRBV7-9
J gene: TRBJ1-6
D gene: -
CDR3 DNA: TGTGCCAGTACCGCGACAAACAATTCACCCCTCCACTTT
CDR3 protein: CASTATNNSPLHF

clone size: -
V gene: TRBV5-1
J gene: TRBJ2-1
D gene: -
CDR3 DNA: TGCGCCAGCAGCTTTTCCCCTGCTAGTGGGGACAATGAGCAGTTCTTC
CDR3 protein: CASSFSPASGDNEQFF

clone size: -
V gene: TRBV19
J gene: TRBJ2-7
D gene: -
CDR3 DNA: TGTGCCAGTAGTACGGACGGCTCTTTGGGCTACGAGCAGTACTTC
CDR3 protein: CASSTDGSLGYEQYF

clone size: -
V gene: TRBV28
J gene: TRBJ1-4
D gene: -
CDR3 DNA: TGTGCCAGCAGTTTTTCCTTGACAGCAACTAATGAAAAACTGTTTTTT
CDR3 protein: CASSFSLTATNEKLFF

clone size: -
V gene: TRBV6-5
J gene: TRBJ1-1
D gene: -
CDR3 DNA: TGTGCCAGCAGTAAGATCAGGGGGAACACTGAAGCTTTCTTT
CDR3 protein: CASSKIRGNTEAFF

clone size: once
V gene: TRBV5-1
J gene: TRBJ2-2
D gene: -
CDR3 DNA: TGCGCCAGCAGCCCGGCGCGGATAAACACCGGGGAGCTGTTTTTT
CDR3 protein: CASSPARINTGELFF

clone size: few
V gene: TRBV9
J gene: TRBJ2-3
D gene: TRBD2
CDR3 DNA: TGTGCCAGCAGCGTAGAGGATAGCGGGAGCACAGATACGCAGTATTTT
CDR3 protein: CASSVEDSGSTDTQYF

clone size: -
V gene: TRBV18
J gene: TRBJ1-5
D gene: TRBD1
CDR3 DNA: TGTGCCAGCTCACCGGGACAGGGGGCAGGTCAGCCCCAGCATTTT
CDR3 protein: CASSPGQGAGQPQHF